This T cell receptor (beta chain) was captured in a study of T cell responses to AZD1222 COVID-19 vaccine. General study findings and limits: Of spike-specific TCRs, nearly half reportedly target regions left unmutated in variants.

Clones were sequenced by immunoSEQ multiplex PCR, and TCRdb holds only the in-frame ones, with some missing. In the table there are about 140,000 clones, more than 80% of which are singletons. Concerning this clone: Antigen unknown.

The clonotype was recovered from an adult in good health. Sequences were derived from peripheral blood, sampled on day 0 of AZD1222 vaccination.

CDR3 protein: CASSWDNQAGQPQHF. CDR3 DNA sequence: TGTGCCAGCAGTTGGGACAACCAGGCTGGGCAGCCCCAGCATTTT. The rearrangement joins TRBV2 to TRBJ1-5; D possibly corresponds to TRBD1 (6 bases). Trimming cost V 5 bases and J 7 bases, with 18 bases left between them. Germline values: CDR1 SNHLY, CDR2 FYNNEI. This CDR3 comprises 15 residues.